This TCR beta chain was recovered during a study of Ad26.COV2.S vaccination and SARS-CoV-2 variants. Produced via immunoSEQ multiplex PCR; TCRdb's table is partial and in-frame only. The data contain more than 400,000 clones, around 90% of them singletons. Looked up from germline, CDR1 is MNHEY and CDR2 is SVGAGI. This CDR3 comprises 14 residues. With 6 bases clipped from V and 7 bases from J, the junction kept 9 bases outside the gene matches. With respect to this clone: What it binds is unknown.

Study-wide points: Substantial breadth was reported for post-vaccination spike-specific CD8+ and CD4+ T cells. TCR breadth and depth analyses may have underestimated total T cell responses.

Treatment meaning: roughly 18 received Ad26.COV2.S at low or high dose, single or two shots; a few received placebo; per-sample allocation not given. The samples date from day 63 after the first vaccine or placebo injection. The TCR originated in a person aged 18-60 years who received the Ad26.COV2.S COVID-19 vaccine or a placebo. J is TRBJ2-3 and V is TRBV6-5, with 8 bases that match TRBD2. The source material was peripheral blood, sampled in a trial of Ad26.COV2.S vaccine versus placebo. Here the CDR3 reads CASSSSGRMNTQYF. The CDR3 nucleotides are TGTGCCAGCAGCTCCAGCGGGAGAATGAATACGCAGTATTTT.